This T cell receptor beta chain was documented in a study of tumor and adjacent non-tumor tissue in lung cancer. Study in general: Histology: about 13 adenocarcinoma, a couple of squamous cell carcinoma, 1 small cell lung cancer.

The V end was cut by 2 bases, the J end by 2 bases, with 13 bases between. Germline-derived CDR1 and CDR2 are MNHEY and SVGEGT. The CDR3 contains 16 residues. RNA was extracted from bulk tissue without any cell sorting. The normal lung tissue was taken more than 3 cm from the tumor edge. Three rounds of nested PCR, following a modified ARM-PCR protocol, produced the TCRbeta library. TCRdb processed the multiplex PCR reads anew with MiXCR; each CDR3 protein has one entry. This sample has about 110,000 distinct CDR3 sequences, with 50% to 70% found just once. Whole-study results and caveats: Normal lung showed higher cumulative top 100 clone frequency than tumor.

About this clonotype: Its antigen is not identified. A single base separates this from a much larger clone, so it may be a read error.

V gene TRBV6-2 or TRBV6-3 combines with J gene TRBJ2-1, with D perhaps TRBD2 (5 bases). The clonotype was recovered from a man in his 60s with non-small cell lung cancer. Sequenced sample: distant non-tumor lung tissue. The CDR3 here is CASSYPFRGTYNEQFF. For the CDR3, the DNA is TGTGCCAGCAGTTACCCGTTTCGGGGTACCTACAATGAGCAGTTCTTC.